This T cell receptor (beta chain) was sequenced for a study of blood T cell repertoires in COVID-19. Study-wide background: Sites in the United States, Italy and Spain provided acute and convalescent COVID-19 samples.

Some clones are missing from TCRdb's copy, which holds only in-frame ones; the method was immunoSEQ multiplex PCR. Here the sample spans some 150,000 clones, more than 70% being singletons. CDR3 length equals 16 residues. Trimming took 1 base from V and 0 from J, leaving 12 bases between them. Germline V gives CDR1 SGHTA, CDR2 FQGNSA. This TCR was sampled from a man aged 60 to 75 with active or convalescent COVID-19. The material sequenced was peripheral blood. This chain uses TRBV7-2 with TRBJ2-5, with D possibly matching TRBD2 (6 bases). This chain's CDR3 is CASSLGRLAYQETQYF. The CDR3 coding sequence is TGTGCCAGCAGCTTAGGAAGGCTAGCGTACCAAGAGACCCAGTACTTC.